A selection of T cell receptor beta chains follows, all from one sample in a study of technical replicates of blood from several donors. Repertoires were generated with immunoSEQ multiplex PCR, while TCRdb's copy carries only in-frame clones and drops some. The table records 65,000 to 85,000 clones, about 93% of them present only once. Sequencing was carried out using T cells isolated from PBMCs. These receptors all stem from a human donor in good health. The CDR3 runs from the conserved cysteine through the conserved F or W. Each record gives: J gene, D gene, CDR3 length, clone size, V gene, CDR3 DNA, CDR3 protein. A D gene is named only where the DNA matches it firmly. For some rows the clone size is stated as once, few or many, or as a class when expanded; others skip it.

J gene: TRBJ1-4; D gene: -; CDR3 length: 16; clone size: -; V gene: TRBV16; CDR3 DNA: TGTGCCAGCAGCCCGGGACAACTCAACAGGGCTGAAAAACTGTTTTTT; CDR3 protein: CASSPGQLNRAEKLFF
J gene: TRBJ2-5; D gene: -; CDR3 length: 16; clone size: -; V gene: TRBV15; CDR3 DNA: TGTGCCACCAGCTTTTGGACAGCGACTGGTCAAGAGACCCAGTACTTC; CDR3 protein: CATSFWTATGQETQYF
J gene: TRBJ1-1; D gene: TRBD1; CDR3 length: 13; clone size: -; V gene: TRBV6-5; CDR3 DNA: TGTGCCACCTCAGGGGGTCGGAACACTGAAGCTTTCTTT; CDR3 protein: CATSGGRNTEAFF
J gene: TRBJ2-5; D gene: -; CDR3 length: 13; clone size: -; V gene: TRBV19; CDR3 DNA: TGTGCCAGTAGTGGGGGGGCGGGAGAGACCCAGTACTTC; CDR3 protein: CASSGGAGETQYF
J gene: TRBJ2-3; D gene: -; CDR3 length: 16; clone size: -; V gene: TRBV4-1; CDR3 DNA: TGCGCCAGCAGCCAAGATCGGAGCAGGGGGGCAGATACGCAGTATTTT; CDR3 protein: CASSQDRSRGADTQYF
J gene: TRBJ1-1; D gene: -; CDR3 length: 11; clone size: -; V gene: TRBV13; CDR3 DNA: TGTGCCAGCAGCCCAGGGTATGAGGCTTTCTTT; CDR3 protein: CASSPGYEAFF
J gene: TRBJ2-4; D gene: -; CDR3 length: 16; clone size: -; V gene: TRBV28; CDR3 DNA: TGTGCCAGCAGTTTGGAGGGAAACCTAGCCAAAAACATTCAGTACTTC; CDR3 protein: CASSLEGNLAKNIQYF
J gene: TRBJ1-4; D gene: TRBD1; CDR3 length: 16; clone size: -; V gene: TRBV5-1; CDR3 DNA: TGCGCCAGCAGCGTAGGACAGGGGGGGTCTAATGAAAAACTGTTTTTT; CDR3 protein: CASSVGQGGSNEKLFF
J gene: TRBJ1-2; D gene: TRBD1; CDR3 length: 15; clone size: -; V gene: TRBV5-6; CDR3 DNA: TGTGCCAGCAGCACGGACAGGGGGCAGTACTATGGCTACACCTTC; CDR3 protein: CASSTDRGQYYGYTF
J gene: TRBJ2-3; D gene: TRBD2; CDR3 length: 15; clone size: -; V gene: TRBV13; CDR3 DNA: TGTGCCAGCAGCGAACTAGCGGAGTATGGGGATACGCAGTATTTT; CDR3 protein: CASSELAEYGDTQYF
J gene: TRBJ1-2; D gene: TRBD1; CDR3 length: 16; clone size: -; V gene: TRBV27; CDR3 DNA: TGTGCCAGCAGTTTATCCCCACAGGGGGCGATATATGGCTACACCTTC; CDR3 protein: CASSLSPQGAIYGYTF
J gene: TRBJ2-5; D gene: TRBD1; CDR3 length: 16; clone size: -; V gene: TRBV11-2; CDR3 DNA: TGTGCCAGCAGCCCTCCGAGACAGGGGCTTCAAGAGACCCAGTACTTC; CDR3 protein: CASSPPRQGLQETQYF
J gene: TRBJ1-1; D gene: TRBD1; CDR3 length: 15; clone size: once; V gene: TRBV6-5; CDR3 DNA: TGTGCCAGCAGTACAGGGACAGGGGGAAACACTGAAGCTTTCTTT; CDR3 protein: CASSTGTGGNTEAFF
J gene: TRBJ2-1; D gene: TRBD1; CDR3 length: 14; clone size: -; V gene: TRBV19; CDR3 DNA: TGTGCCAGTAGTGCGATTGGGACAGGGATTGAGCAGTTCTTC; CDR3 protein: CASSAIGTGIEQFF
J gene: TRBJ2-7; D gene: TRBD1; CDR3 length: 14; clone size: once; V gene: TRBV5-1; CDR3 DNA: TGCGCCAGCAGCACGGACAGGAACAGCTACGAGCAGTACTTC; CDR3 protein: CASSTDRNSYEQYF
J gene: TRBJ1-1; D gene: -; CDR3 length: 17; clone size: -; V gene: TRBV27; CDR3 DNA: TGTGCCAGCTCCTCACCCCTGCAGGGGTTACTAAAGGCTGAAGCTTTCTTT; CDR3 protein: CASSSPLQGLLKAEAFF
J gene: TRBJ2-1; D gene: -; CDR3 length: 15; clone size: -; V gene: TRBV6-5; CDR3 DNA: TGTGCCAGCTCGAAGGACTACCGGCGCCTTAATGAGCAGTTCTTC; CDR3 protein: CASSKDYRRLNEQFF
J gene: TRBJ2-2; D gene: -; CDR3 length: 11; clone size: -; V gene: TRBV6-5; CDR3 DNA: TGTGCCAGCACCTTCTCCGGGGAGCTGTTTTTT; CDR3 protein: CASTFSGELFF
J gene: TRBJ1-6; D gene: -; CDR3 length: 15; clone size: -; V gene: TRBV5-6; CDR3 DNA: TGTGCCAGCAGCTTGGTTCAGGGGAGAGATTCACCCCTCCACTTT; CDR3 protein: CASSLVQGRDSPLHF
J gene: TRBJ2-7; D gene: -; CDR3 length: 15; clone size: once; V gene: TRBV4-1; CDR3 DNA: TGCGCCAGCAGCCAAGAAGGGACACCCTACTACGAGCAGTACTTC; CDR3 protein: CASSQEGTPYYEQYF
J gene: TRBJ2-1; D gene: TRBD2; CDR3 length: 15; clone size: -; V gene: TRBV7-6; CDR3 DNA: TGTGCCAGCAGGCCCTCTAGCGGGAGTGACAATGAGCAGTTCTTC; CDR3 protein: CASRPSSGSDNEQFF
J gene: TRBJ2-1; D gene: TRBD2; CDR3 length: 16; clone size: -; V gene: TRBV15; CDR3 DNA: TGTGCCACCAGCAGGGGACTAGCGGGGGGTTCAGGTGAGCAGTTCTTC; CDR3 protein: CATSRGLAGGSGEQFF
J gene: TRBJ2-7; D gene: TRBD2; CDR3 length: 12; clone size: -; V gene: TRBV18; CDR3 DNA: TGTGCCACCGGGGAGGGCCACTACGAGCAGTACTTC; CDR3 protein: CATGEGHYEQYF
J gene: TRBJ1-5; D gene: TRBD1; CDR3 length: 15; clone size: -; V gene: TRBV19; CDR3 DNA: TGTGCCAGTAGGAGACAGGGGGGTAGCAATCAGCCCCAGCATTTT; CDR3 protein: CASRRQGGSNQPQHF
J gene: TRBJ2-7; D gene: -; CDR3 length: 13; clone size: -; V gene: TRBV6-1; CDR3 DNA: TGTGCCAGCACGAGGGAATTTTCTGGCGAGCAGTACTTC; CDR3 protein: CASTREFSGEQYF
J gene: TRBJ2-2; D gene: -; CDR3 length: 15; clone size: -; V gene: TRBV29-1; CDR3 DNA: TGCAGCGTTGAAGATTGGCGGCAGAACACCGGGGAGCTGTTTTTT; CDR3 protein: CSVEDWRQNTGELFF
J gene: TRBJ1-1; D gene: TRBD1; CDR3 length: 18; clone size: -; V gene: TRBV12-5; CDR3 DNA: TGTGCTAGTGGTTTGAAAAAAACTGGACAGGGGATAATCCCTGAAGCTTTCTTT; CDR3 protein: CASGLKKTGQGIIPEAFF
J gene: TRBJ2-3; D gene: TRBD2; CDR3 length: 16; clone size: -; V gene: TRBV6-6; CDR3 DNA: TGTGCCAGCAGTTACCCGACTAGCGGGAGTACAGATACGCAGTATTTT; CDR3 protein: CASSYPTSGSTDTQYF
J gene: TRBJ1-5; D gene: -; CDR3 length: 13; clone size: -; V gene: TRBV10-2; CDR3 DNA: TGCGCCAGCAGCTCGCAGGGAAATCAGCCCCAGCATTTT; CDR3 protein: CASSSQGNQPQHF
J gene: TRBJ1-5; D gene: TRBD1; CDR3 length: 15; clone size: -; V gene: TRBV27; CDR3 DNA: TGTGCCAGCAGTTTAGGGACAGGGGGCCGTCAGCCCCAGCATTTT; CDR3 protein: CASSLGTGGRQPQHF
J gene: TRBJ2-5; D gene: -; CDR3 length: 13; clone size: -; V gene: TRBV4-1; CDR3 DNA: TGCGCCAGCAGCCTCCAGGTGATCGAGACCCAGTACTTC; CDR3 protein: CASSLQVIETQYF
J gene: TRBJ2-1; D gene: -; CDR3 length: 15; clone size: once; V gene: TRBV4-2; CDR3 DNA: TGTGCCAGCAGCCCGGTGGAGGGAAGATACAATGAGCAGTTCTTC; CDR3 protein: CASSPVEGRYNEQFF